The rows below give T cell receptor beta chains drawn from one sample of a study of OX40 agonist ivuxolimab in advanced cancers. TCRdb keeps only in-frame clones here, not all; method: immunoSEQ multiplex PCR. The top ten clones hold approximately 1% of a sample with approximately 60,000 clones, around 81% of them seen once. This sample comprised CD4+ or CD8+ T cells sorted from blood, obtained in a trial of the OX40 agonist ivuxolimab. These receptors all stem from an adult with an advanced solid tumor such as melanoma, head and neck, liver or kidney cancer. The CDR3 runs from the conserved cysteine through the conserved F or W. The order of the fields is V gene, clone size, J gene, D gene, CDR3 DNA, CDR3 protein. The D gene is left open where the match is weak. Expanded clones get a size class; other rows say once, few or many, or leave the size out.

V: TRBV5-6; size: .; J: TRBJ2-5; D: .; DNA: TGTGCCAGCAGCTTACGGGGAATTGGGGAGACCCAGTACTTC; CDR3: CASSLRGIGETQYF
V: TRBV5-4; size: .; J: TRBJ1-1; D: .; DNA: TGTGCCAGCAGCTTGGGGGGGTTGAACACTGAAGCTTTCTTT; CDR3: CASSLGGLNTEAFF
V: TRBV27; size: .; J: TRBJ1-2; D: TRBD1; DNA: TGTGCCAGCAGCTACGATCCACAGGGGAATGGCTACACCTTC; CDR3: CASSYDPQGNGYTF
V: TRBV19; size: once; J: TRBJ1-5; D: .; DNA: TGTGCCAGTAGTACTACTTCGGTGGAGCCCCAGCATTTT; CDR3: CASSTTSVEPQHF
V: TRBV19; size: .; J: TRBJ2-6; D: .; DNA: TGTGCCAGTAGGACGCCCCCAGGTTCACGGGACTCTGGGGCCAACGTCCTGACTTTC; CDR3: CASRTPPGSRDSGANVLTF
V: TRBV28; size: .; J: TRBJ1-2; D: .; DNA: TGTGCCAGCACCCTAGGCCCGCAAAACGGCTATGGCTACACCTTC; CDR3: CASTLGPQNGYGYTF
V: TRBV5-6; size: .; J: TRBJ1-5; D: .; DNA: TGTGCCAGCAGCTTGGGTGGGGGGTCGCCCAATCAGCCCCAGCATTTT; CDR3: CASSLGGGSPNQPQHF
V: TRBV6-1; size: .; J: TRBJ2-7; D: TRBD1; DNA: TGTGCCAGCACCAGGGGGCAAGCGTGGAACGAGCAGTACTTC; CDR3: CASTRGQAWNEQYF
V: TRBV19; size: .; J: TRBJ1-5; D: .; DNA: TGTGCCAGTAGTTCCGGACCAGTTAGGGGCAATCAGCCCCAGCATTTT; CDR3: CASSSGPVRGNQPQHF
V: TRBV5-5; size: .; J: TRBJ2-7; D: .; DNA: TGTGCCAGCGCTCGGACAGATATCTACGAGCAGTACTTC; CDR3: CASARTDIYEQYF
V: TRBV5-1; size: .; J: TRBJ2-1; D: .; DNA: TGCGCCAGCAGCTTACAGGACATTTACAATGAGCAGTTCTTC; CDR3: CASSLQDIYNEQFF
V: TRBV6-6; size: .; J: TRBJ2-3; D: .; DNA: TGTGCCAGCGCCAGAGATACGCAGTATTTT; CDR3: CASARDTQYF
V: TRBV2; size: .; J: TRBJ2-7; D: .; DNA: TGTGCCAGCAGTGAAGGTGGTTACGAGCAGTACTTC; CDR3: CASSEGGYEQYF
V: TRBV5-4; size: .; J: TRBJ1-4; D: TRBD1; DNA: TGTGCCAGCAGCACTGACAGGGGGGGAGAAAAACTGTTTTTT; CDR3: CASSTDRGGEKLFF
V: TRBV19; size: few; J: TRBJ2-2; D: .; DNA: TGTGCCAGTAGTTCCGGACTCAGCACCGGGGAGCTGTTTTTT; CDR3: CASSSGLSTGELFF
V: TRBV5-1; size: once; J: TRBJ2-1; D: TRBD2; DNA: TGCGCCAGCAGCGCCGCGGGCGTGGGGGGCGGGGGGGCCAATGAGCAGTTCTTC; CDR3: CASSAAGVGGGGANEQFF
V: TRBV7-7; size: once; J: TRBJ2-5; D: TRBD1; DNA: TGTGCCAGCAGCTTTGACAGGGGGCGGGAAGAGACCCAGTACTTC; CDR3: CASSFDRGREETQYF
V: TRBV7-9; size: .; J: TRBJ1-2; D: .; DNA: TGTGCCAGCGGCGTTCCGGTTGGGGGCTACACCTTC; CDR3: CASGVPVGGYTF
V: TRBV14; size: .; J: TRBJ1-1; D: .; DNA: TGTGCCAGCAGCCAAGATCCCCCGTTTCGCGCTGAAGCTTTCTTT; CDR3: CASSQDPPFRAEAFF
V: TRBV5-6; size: .; J: TRBJ2-7; D: .; DNA: TGTGCCAGCAGCTTGAGACAGGCCCCCTACGAGCAGTACTTC; CDR3: CASSLRQAPYEQYF
V: TRBV5-1; size: .; J: TRBJ1-5; D: .; DNA: TGCGCCAGCAGCCCGCACCCTGGGACGGCTCAGCCCCAGCATTTT; CDR3: CASSPHPGTAQPQHF
V: TRBV18; size: .; J: TRBJ2-2; D: .; DNA: TGTGCCAGCTCCCAAACTTGGCAGACGGACACCGGGGAGCTGTTTTTT; CDR3: CASSQTWQTDTGELFF
V: TRBV30; size: .; J: TRBJ2-7; D: TRBD2; DNA: TGTGCCTGGAGGAATAGCGGGGGGCCCTACGAGCAGTACTTC; CDR3: CAWRNSGGPYEQYF
V: TRBV6-1; size: .; J: TRBJ2-7; D: TRBD1; DNA: TGTGCCAGCACCGCTAGGGACAGGGCCTCCGAGCAGTACTTC; CDR3: CASTARDRASEQYF
V: TRBV4-1; size: .; J: TRBJ1-1; D: .; DNA: TGCGCCACCAGGGGACCCCTCAAGGGCACTGAAGCTTTCTTT; CDR3: CATRGPLKGTEAFF
V: TRBV23-1; size: few; J: TRBJ1-1; D: .; DNA: TGCGCCAGCCATTATGAGCGCCTGAACACTGAAGCTTTCTTT; CDR3: CASHYERLNTEAFF
V: TRBV7-2; size: .; J: TRBJ2-3; D: .; DNA: TGTGCCAGCAGACCCAACCCCTCTAGCACAGATACGCAGTATTTT; CDR3: CASRPNPSSTDTQYF
V: TRBV27; size: once; J: TRBJ2-4; D: TRBD1; DNA: TGTGCCAGCAGTTTTGCCGACAGGGCCCAAAACATTCAGTACTTC; CDR3: CASSFADRAQNIQYF
V: TRBV18; size: .; J: TRBJ2-3; D: .; DNA: TGTGCCAGCTCACTGCCAGCAGATACGCAGTATTTT; CDR3: CASSLPADTQYF
V: TRBV7-9; size: once; J: TRBJ2-2; D: .; DNA: TGTGCCAGCAGTCTGGGTAGCAGGTCGAACACCGGGGAGCTGTTTTTT; CDR3: CASSLGSRSNTGELFF
V: TRBV5-6; size: .; J: TRBJ2-1; D: .; DNA: TGTGCCAGCAGCCTTCAGTCTGAGCAGTTCTTC; CDR3: CASSLQSEQFF
V: TRBV7-9; size: once; J: TRBJ2-5; D: .; DNA: TGTGCCAGCAGCTTAAATGAGGCAGAGACCCAGTACTTC; CDR3: CASSLNEAETQYF
V: TRBV5-6; size: .; J: TRBJ2-1; D: .; DNA: TGTGCCAGCAGCCCGGGCTTAGCGGCGACCTACAATGAGCAGTTCTTC; CDR3: CASSPGLAATYNEQFF
V: TRBV7-3; size: .; J: TRBJ2-1; D: .; DNA: TGTGCCAGCAGCTCCCTTTCAGGTGAGCAGTTCTTC; CDR3: CASSSLSGEQFF
V: TRBV18; size: .; J: TRBJ2-7; D: .; DNA: TGTGCCAGCTCACCTCAGACAGCATCCTACGAGCAGTACTTC; CDR3: CASSPQTASYEQYF
V: TRBV4-1; size: few; J: TRBJ2-7; D: .; DNA: TGCGCCAGCAGCCAAGGGAACGAGCAGTACTTC; CDR3: CASSQGNEQYF
V: TRBV6-5; size: once; J: TRBJ1-5; D: .; DNA: TGTGCCAGCAGCCTACAGCTGGGGAGCAATCAGCCCCAGCATTTT; CDR3: CASSLQLGSNQPQHF
V: TRBV9; size: .; J: TRBJ2-2; D: TRBD2; DNA: TGTGCCAGCAGCGTAGCCCCAGCGGGGGCCGGCACCGGGGAGCTGTTTTTT; CDR3: CASSVAPAGAGTGELFF
V: TRBV27; size: .; J: TRBJ1-6; D: .; DNA: TGTGCCAGCAGTTTAGTACGGAATTCACCCCTCCACTTT; CDR3: CASSLVRNSPLHF
V: TRBV19; size: .; J: TRBJ2-7; D: .; DNA: TGTGCCAGTAGTAATCAGGGAGGATTAAGTGGCGAGCAGTACTTC; CDR3: CASSNQGGLSGEQYF
V: TRBV7-8; size: few; J: TRBJ2-1; D: .; DNA: TGTGCCAGCAGCTCCGAACAGGGTCGCCACAATGAGCAGTTCTTC; CDR3: CASSSEQGRHNEQFF
V: TRBV5-4; size: .; J: TRBJ2-3; D: .; DNA: TGTGCCAGCAGCCCCAGAGCCGCCAGCACAGATACGCAGTATTTT; CDR3: CASSPRAASTDTQYF
V: TRBV6-4; size: .; J: TRBJ1-5; D: .; DNA: TGTGCCAGCAGTGCCCCCATGGTTAGCAATCAGCCCCAGCATTTT; CDR3: CASSAPMVSNQPQHF
V: TRBV7-9; size: .; J: TRBJ1-2; D: .; DNA: TGTGCCAGCAGCTTAGCCGGGGCCGCAATAAATGGCTACACCTTC; CDR3: CASSLAGAAINGYTF
V: TRBV18; size: .; J: TRBJ1-2; D: .; DNA: TGTGCCAGCTCACCTACGGTGGGTAACTATGGCTACACCTTC; CDR3: CASSPTVGNYGYTF
V: TRBV19; size: .; J: TRBJ1-2; D: .; DNA: TGTGCCAGTAGTATAGATCGCGGGGGGCAGAAGGGCTACACCTTC; CDR3: CASSIDRGGQKGYTF
V: TRBV6-5; size: .; J: TRBJ2-3; D: TRBD2; DNA: TGTGCCAGCAGGATTAGCGGGGTCACAGATACGCAGTATTTT; CDR3: CASRISGVTDTQYF
V: TRBV7-2; size: few; J: TRBJ1-5; D: .; DNA: TGTGCCAGCAGCCCCAGAGGGGGATCTGCCCAGCATTTT; CDR3: CASSPRGGSAQHF
V: TRBV5-1; size: .; J: TRBJ1-1; D: .; DNA: TGCGCCAGCAGCTGGGAGGGGTACACTGAAGCTTTCTTT; CDR3: CASSWEGYTEAFF
V: TRBV11-2; size: .; J: TRBJ1-4; D: TRBD1; DNA: TGTGCCAGCAGCTTCGGCTTGACAGGGTTTGAAAAACTGTTTTTT; CDR3: CASSFGLTGFEKLFF
V: TRBV7-6; size: .; J: TRBJ1-1; D: .; DNA: TGTGCCAGCAGCTTAGTCGTGAACACTGAAGCTTTCTTT; CDR3: CASSLVVNTEAFF
V: TRBV19; size: .; J: TRBJ1-5; D: .; DNA: TGTGCCAGTTCGGACAGTAGAAATCAGCCCCAGCATTTT; CDR3: CASSDSRNQPQHF
V: TRBV7-8; size: .; J: TRBJ2-2; D: TRBD1; DNA: TGTGCCAGCACCCCTACCGGACAGGTCCAAGCCGGGGAGCTGTTTTTT; CDR3: CASTPTGQVQAGELFF
V: TRBV27; size: .; J: TRBJ1-1; D: TRBD1; DNA: TGTGCCAGCAGGATGGACAGGGGGACTAAAGCTTTCTTT; CDR3: CASRMDRGTKAFF